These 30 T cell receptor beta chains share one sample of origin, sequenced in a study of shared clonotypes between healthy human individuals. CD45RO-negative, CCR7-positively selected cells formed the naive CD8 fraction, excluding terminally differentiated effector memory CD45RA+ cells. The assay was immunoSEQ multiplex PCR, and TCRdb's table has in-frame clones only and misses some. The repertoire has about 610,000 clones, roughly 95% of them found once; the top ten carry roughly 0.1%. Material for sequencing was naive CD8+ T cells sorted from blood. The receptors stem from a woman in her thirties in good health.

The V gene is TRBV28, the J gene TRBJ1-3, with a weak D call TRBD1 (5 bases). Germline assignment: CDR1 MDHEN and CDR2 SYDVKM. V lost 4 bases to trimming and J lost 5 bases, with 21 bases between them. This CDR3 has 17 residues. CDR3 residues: CASSSVRSTQGRNTIYF. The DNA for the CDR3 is TGTGCCAGCAGTTCTGTCCGAAGTACTCAGGGTAGAAACACCATATATTTT.

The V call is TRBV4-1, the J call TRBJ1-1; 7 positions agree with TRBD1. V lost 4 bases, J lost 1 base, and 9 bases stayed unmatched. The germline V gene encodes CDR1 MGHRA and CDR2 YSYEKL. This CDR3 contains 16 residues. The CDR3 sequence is CASSRPGGQPNTEAFF. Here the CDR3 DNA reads TGCGCCAGCAGCCGCCCGGGGGGACAGCCGAACACTGAAGCTTTCTTT.

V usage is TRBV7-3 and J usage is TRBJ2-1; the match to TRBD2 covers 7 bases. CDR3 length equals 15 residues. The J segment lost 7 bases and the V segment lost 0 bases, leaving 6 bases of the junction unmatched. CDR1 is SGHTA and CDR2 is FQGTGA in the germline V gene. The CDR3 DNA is TGTGCCAGCAGCTTAACTAACGGGGAGGGGAATGAGCAGTTCTTC. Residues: CASSLTNGEGNEQFF.

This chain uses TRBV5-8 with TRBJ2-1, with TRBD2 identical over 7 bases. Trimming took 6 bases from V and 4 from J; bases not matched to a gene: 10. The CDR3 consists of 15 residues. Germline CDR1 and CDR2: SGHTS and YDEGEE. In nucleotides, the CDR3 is TGTGCCAGCAACCACGGGGGGAGTAGGTACAATGAGCAGTTCTTC. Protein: CASNHGGSRYNEQFF.

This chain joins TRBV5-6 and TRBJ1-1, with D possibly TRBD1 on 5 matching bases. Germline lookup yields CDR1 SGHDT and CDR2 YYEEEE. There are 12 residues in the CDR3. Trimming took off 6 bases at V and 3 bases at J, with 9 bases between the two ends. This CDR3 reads CASTGGYTEAFF. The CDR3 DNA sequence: TGTGCCAGCACCGGGGGGTACACTGAAGCTTTCTTT. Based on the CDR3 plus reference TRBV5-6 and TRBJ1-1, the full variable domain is DAGVTQSPTHLIKTRGQQVTLRCSPKSGHDTVSWYQQALGQGPQFIFQYYEEEERQRGNFPDRFSGHQFPNYSSELNVNALLLGDSALYLCASTGGYTEAFFGQGTRLTVV.

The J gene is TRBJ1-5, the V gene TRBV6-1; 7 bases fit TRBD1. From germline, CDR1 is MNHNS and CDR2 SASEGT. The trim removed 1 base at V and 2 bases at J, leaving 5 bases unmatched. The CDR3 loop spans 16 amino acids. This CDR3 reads CASSEVIGQGNQPQHF. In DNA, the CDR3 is TGTGCCAGCAGTGAAGTTATCGGACAGGGCAATCAGCCCCAGCATTTT.

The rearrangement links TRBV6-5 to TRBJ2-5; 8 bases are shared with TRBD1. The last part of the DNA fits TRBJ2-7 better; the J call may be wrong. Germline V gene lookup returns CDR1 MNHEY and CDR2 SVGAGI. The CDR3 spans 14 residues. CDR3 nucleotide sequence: TGTGCCAGCAGTTACGGGACAGGACCCTACGAGCAGTACTTC. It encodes CASSYGTGPYEQYF.

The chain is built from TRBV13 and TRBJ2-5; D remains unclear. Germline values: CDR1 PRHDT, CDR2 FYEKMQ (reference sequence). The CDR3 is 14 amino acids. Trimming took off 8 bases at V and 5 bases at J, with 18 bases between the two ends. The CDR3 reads CASGKGLVGETQYF. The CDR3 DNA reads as TGTGCCAGCGGCAAGGGTCTTGTGGGGGAGACCCAGTACTTC.

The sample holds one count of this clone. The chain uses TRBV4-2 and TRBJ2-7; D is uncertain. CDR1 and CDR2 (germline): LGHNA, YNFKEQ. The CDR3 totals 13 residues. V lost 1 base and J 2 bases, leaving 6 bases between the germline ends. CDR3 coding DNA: TGTGCCAGCAGCCAAGCTGGGACCTACGAGCAGTACTTC. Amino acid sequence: CASSQAGTYEQYF.

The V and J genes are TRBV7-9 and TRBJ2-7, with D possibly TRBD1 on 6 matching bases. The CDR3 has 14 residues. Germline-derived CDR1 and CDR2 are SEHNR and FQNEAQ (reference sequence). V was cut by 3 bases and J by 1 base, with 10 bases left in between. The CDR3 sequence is CASSFAGESYEQYF. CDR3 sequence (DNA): TGTGCCAGCAGCTTTGCAGGGGAATCCTACGAGCAGTACTTC.

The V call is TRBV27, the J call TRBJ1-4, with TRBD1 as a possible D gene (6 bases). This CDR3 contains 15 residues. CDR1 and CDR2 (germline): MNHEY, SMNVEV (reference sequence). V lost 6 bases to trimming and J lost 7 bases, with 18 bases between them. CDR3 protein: CASSPLPTRGEKLFF. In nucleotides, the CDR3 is TGTGCCAGCAGCCCCCTGCCAACCAGGGGTGAAAAACTGTTTTTT.

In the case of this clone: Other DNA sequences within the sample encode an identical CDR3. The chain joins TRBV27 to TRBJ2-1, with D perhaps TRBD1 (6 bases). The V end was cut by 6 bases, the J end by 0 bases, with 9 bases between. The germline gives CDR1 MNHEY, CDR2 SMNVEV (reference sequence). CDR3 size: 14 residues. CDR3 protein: CASRTGSSYNEQFF. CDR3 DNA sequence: TGTGCCAGCAGGACAGGAAGCTCCTACAATGAGCAGTTCTTC.

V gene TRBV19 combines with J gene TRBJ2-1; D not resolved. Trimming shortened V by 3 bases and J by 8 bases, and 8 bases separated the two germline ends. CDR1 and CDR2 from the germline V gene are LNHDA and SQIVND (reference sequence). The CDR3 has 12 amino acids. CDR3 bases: TGTGCCAGTAGTATGTTTGGCCATGAGCAGTTCTTC. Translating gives CASSMFGHEQFF.

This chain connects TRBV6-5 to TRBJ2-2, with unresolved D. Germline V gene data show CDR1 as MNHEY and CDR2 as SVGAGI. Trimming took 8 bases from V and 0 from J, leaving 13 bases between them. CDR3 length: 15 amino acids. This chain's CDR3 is CASSLLPANTGELFF. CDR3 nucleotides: TGTGCCAGCTCTTTGCTGCCAGCGAACACCGGGGAGCTGTTTTTT.

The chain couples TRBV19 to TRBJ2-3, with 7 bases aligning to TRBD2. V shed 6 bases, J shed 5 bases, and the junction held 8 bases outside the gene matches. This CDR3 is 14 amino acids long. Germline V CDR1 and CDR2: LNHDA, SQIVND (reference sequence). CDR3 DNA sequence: TGTGCCAGTAGGCCTGGGGGGGAGCAAGATACGCAGTATTTT. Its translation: CASRPGGEQDTQYF.

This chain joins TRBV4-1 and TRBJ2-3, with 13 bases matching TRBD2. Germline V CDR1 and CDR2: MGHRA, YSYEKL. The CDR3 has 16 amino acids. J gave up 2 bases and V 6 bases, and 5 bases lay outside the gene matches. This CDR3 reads CASSLTSGRATDTQYF. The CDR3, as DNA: TGCGCCAGCAGTCTCACTAGCGGGAGGGCCACAGATACGCAGTATTTT.

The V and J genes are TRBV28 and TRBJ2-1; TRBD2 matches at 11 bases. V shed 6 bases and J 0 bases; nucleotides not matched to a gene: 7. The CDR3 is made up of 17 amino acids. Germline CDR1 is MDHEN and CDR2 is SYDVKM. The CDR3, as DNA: TGTGCCAGCAGCTTAACTAGCGGGAGCGGCTCCTACAATGAGCAGTTCTTC. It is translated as CASSLTSGSGSYNEQFF.

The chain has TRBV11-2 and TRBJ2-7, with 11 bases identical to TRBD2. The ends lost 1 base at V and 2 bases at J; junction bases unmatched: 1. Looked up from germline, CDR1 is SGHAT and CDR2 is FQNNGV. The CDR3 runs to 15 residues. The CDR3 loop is CASSLVLAGAYEQYF. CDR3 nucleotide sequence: TGTGCCAGCAGCTTAGTACTAGCGGGGGCCTACGAGCAGTACTTC.

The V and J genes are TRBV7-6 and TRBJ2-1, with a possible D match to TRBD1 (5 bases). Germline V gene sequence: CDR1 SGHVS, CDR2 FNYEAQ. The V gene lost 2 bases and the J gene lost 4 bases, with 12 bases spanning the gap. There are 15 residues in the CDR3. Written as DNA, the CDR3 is TGTGCCAGCAGCTTATTCGGTGACAGTTACAATGAGCAGTTCTTC. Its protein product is CASSLFGDSYNEQFF.

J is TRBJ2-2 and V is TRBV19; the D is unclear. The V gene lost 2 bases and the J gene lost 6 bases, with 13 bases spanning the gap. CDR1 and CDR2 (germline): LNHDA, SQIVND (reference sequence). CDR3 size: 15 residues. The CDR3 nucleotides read TGTGCCAGTAGTATACCGGCTAGTGGGCCCGGGGAGCTGTTTTTT. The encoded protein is CASSIPASGPGELFF.

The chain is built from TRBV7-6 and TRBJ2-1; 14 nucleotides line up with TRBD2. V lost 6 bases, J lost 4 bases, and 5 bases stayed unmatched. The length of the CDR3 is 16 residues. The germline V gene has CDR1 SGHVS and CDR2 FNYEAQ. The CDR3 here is CASSPGLAGAYNEQFF. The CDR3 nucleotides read TGTGCCAGCAGTCCGGGACTAGCGGGAGCGTACAATGAGCAGTTCTTC.

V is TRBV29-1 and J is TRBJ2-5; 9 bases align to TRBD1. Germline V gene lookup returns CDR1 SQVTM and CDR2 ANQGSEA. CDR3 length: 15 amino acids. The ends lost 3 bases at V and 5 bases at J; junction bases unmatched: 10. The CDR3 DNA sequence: TGCAGCGTTGAGGTGTACGGGACAGGGCGGGAGACCCAGTACTTC. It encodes CSVEVYGTGRETQYF.

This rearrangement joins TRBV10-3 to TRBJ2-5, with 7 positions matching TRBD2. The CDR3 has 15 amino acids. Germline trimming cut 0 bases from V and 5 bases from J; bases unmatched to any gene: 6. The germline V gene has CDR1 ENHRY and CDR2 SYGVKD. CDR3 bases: TGTGCCATCAGTGAGTCGGGGGGGGTTCGTGAGACCCAGTACTTC. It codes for CAISESGGVRETQYF.

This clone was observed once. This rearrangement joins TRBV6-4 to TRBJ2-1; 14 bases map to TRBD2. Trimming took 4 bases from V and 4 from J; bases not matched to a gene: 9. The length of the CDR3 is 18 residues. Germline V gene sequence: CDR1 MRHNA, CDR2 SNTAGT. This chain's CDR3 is CASSALGTSGGNYNEQFF. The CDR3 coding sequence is TGTGCCAGCAGTGCCTTAGGGACTAGCGGGGGAAATTACAATGAGCAGTTCTTC.

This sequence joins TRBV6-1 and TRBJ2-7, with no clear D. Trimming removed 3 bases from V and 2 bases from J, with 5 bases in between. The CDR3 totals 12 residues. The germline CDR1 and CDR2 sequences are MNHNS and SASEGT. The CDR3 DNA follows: TGTGCCAGCAGTGACCAACCCTACGAGCAGTACTTC. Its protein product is CASSDQPYEQYF.

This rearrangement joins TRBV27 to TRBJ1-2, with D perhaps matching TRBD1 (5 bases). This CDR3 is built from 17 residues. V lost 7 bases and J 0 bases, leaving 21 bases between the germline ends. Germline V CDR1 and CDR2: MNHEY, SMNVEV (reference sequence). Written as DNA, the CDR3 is TGTGCCAGCAATCCCGGGGCAGAGACGCTGACTAACTATGGCTACACCTTC. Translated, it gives CASNPGAETLTNYGYTF.

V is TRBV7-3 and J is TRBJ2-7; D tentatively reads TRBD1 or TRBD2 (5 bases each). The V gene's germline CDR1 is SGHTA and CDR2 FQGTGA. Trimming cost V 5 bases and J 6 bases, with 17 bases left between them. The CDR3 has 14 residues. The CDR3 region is CASSPGGRTGEQYF. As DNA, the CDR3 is TGTGCCAGCAGCCCTGGGGGTCGCACTGGCGAGCAGTACTTC.

The CDR3: CASSHTGQGGEKLFF. CDR3 nucleotides: TGTGCCAGCAGCCACACCGGACAGGGAGGTGAAAAACTGTTTTTT. This chain joins TRBV6-5 and TRBJ1-4, with 8 nucleotides matching TRBD1. CDR3 length: 15 amino acids. The germline CDR1 and CDR2 sequences are MNHEY and SVGAGI. The V segment lost 6 bases and the J segment 7 bases; nucleotides outside the gene matches: 10.

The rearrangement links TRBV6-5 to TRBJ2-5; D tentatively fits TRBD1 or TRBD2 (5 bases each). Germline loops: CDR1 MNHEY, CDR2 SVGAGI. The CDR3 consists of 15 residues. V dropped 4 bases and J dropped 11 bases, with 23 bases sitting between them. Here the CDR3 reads CASSSTGAGVMEQYF. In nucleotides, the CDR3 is TGTGCCAGCAGTTCGACCGGGGCAGGTGTTATGGAGCAGTACTTC.

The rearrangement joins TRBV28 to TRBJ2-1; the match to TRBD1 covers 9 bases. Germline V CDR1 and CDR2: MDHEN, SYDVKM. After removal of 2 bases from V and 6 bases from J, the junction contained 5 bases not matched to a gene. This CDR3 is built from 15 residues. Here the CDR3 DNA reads TGTGCCAGCAGTTTAGGGGGGACAGGGACCAATGAGCAGTTCTTC. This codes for CASSLGGTGTNEQFF.